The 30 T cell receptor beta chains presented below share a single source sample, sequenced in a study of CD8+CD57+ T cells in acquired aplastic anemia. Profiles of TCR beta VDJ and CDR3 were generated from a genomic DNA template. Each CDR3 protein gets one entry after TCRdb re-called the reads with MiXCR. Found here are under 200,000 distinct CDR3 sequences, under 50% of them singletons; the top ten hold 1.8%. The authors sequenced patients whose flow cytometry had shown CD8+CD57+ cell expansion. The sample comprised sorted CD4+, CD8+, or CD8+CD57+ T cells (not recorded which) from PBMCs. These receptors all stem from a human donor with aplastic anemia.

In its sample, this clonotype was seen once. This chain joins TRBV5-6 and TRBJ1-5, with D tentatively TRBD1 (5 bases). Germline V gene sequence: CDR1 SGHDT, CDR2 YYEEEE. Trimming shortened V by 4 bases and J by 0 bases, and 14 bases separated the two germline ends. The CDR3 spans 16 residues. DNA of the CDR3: TGTGCCAGCAGCCCGGGACCGGGTGGTAGCAATCAGCCCCAGCATTTT. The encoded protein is CASSPGPGGSNQPQHF.

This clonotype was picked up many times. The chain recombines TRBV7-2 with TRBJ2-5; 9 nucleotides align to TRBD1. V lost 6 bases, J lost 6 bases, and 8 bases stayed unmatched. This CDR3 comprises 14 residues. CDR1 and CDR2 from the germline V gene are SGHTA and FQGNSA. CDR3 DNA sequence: TGTGCCAGCAGTATACCGGGACAGGGAAAGACCCAGTACTTC. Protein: CASSIPGQGKTQYF. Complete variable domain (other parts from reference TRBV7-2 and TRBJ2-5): GAGVSQSPSNKVTEKGKDVELRCDPISGHTALYWYRQSLGQGLEFLIYFQGNSAPDKSGLPSDRFSAERTGGSVSTLTIQRTQQEDSAVYLCASSIPGQGKTQYFGPGTRLLVL.

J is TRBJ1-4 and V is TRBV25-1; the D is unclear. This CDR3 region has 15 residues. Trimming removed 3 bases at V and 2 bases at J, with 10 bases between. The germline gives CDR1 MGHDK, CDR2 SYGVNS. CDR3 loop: CASSESGGTNEKLFF. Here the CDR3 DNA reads TGTGCCAGCAGTGAGAGCGGTGGCACTAATGAAAAACTGTTTTTT.

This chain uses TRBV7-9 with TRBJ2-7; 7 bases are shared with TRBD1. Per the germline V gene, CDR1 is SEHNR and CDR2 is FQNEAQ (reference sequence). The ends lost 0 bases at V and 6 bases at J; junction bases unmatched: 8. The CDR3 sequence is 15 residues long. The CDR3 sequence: CASSLASGGDSEQYF. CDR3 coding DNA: TGTGCCAGCAGCTTAGCTTCAGGGGGTGATAGCGAGCAGTACTTC.

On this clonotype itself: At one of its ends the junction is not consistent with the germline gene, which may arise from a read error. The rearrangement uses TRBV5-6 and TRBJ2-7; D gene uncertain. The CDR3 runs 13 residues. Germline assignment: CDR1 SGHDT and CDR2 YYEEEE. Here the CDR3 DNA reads TGCGCCAGCAGCTTGGTCTCGGGTGAGCAGCAGTACTTC. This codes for CASSLVSGEQQYF.

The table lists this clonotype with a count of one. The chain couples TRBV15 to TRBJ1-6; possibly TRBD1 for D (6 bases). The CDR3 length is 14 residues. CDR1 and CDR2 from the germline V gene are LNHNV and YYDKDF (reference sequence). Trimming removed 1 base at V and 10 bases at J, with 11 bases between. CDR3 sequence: CATSRADSFSPLHF. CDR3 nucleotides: TGTGCCACCAGCAGAGCGGACAGCTTCTCACCCCTCCACTTT.

This CDR3 is CASSFGGGEQFF. The DNA for the CDR3 is TGTGCCAGCAGCTTTGGGGGGGGTGAGCAGTTCTTC. The chain couples TRBV7-3 to TRBJ2-1; 7 nucleotides line up with TRBD2. Germline-derived CDR1 and CDR2 are SGHTA and FQGTGA. The CDR3 has 12 residues. After removal of 3 bases from V and 9 bases from J, the junction contained 2 bases not matched to a gene. The variable domain in full, with the rest retrieved from reference TRBV7-3 and TRBJ2-1, is GAGVSQTPSNKVTEKGKYVELRCDPISGHTALYWYRQSLGQGPEFLIYFQGTGAADDSGLPNDRFFAVRPEGSVSTLKIQRTERGDSAVYLCASSFGGGEQFFGPGTRLTVL.

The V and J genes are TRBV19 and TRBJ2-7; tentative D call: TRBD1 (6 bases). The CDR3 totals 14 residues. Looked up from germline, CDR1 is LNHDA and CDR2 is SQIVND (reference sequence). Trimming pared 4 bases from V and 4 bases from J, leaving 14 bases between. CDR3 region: CASSSAGTKYEQYF. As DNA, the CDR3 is TGTGCCAGTAGTAGCGCCGGGACAAAATACGAGCAGTACTTC.

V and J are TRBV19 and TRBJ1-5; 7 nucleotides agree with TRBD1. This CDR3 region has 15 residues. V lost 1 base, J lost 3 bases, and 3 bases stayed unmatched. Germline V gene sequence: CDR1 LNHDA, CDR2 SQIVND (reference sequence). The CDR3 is CASSIGGTDNQPQHF. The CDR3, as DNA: TGTGCCAGTAGTATAGGCGGGACAGACAATCAGCCCCAGCATTTT.

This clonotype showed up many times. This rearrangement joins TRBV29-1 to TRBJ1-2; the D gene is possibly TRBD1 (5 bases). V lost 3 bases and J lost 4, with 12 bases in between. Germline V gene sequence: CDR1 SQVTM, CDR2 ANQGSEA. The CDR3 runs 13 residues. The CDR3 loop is CSVDRTGGYGYTF. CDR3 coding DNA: TGCAGCGTTGATAGGACGGGGGGCTATGGCTACACCTTC.

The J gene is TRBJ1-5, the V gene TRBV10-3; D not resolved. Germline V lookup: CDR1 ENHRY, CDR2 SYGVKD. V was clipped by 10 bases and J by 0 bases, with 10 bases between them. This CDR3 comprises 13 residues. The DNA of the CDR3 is TGTGCCAGCAGCCTTCATAGCAATCAGCCCCAGCATTTT. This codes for CASSLHSNQPQHF.

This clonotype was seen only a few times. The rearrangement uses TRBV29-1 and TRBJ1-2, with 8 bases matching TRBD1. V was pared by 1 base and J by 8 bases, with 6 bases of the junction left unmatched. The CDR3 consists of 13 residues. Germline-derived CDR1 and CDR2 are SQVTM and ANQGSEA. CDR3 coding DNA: TGCAGCGTTGAAGGCCAGGGGGCAAGGGGCTACACCTTC. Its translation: CSVEGQGARGYTF.

The CDR3, as DNA: TGTGCCACCAGTGATTCGGTGACTAGCGGAACATTCGATGAGCAGTTCTTC. Translated: CATSDSVTSGTFDEQFF. The chain has TRBV24-1 and TRBJ2-1, with 9 bases lining up with TRBD2. After removal of 2 bases from V and 8 bases from J, the junction contained 12 bases not matched to a gene. The CDR3 sequence is 17 residues long. The germline V gene has CDR1 KGHDR and CDR2 SFDVKD.

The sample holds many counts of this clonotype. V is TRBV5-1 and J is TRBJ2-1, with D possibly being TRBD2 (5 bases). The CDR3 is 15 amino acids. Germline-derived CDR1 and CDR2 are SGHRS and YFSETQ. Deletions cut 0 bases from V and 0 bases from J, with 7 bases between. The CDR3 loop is CASSLDGSSYNEQFF. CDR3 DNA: TGCGCCAGCAGCTTGGATGGGAGCTCCTACAATGAGCAGTTCTTC.

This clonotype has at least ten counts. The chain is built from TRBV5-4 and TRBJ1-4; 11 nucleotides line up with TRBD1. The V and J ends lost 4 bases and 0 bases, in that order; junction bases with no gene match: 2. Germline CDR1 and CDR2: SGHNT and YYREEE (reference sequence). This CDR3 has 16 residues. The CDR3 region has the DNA TGTGCCAGCAGCGCGGGACAGGGGGCAACTAATGAAAAACTGTTTTTT. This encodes CASSAGQGATNEKLFF.

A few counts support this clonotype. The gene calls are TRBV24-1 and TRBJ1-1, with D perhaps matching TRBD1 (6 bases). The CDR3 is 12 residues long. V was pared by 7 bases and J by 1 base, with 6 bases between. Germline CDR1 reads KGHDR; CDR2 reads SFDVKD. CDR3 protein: CATRQGNTEAFF. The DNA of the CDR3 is TGTGCCACCAGACAGGGGAACACTGAAGCTTTCTTT.

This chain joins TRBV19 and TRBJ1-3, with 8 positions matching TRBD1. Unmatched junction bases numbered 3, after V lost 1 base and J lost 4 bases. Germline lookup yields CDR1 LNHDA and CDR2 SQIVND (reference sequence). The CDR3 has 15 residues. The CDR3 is CASSIVDRGGNTIYF. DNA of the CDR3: TGTGCCAGTAGTATAGTCGACAGGGGAGGAAACACCATATATTTT. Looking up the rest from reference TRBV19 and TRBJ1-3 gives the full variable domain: DGGITQSPKYLFRKEGQNVTLSCEQNLNHDAMYWYRQDPGQGLRLIYYSQIVNDFQKGDIAEGYSVSREKKESFPLTVTSAQKNPTAFYLCASSIVDRGGNTIYFGEGSWLTVV.

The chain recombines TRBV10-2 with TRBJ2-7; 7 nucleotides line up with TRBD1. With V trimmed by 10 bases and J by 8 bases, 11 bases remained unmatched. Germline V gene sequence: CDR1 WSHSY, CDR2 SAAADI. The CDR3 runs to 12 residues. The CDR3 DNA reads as TGCGCCACCGTGGACGACAGGGACCAGCAGTACTTC. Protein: CATVDDRDQQYF.

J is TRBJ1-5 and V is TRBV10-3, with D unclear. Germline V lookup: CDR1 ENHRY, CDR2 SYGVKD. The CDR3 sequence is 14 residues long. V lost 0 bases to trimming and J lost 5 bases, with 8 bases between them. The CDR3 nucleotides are TGTGCCATCAGTGAGTCTAGTCGTGATCAGCCCCAGCATTTT. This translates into CAISESSRDQPQHF.

CDR3 DNA sequence: TGTGCCAGCAGCCTTGTCAGGGGGCGCCAAGGGAATGAGCAGTTCTTC. Translating gives CASSLVRGRQGNEQFF. This chain connects TRBV7-8 to TRBJ2-1, with 8 positions matching TRBD1. This CDR3 has 16 amino acids. The germline V gene encodes CDR1 SGHVS and CDR2 FQNEAQ. V was clipped by 5 bases and J by 7 bases; unmatched bases: 13.

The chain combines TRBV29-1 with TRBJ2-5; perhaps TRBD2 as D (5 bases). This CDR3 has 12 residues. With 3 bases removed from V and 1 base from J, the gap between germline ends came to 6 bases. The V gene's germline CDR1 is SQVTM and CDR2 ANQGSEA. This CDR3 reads CSVDGVQETQYF. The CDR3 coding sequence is TGCAGCGTTGACGGGGTCCAAGAGACCCAGTACTTC.

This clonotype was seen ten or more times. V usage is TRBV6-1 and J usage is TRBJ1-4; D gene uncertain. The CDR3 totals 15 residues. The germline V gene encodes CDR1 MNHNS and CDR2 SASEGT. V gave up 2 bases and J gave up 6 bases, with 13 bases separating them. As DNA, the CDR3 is TGTGCCAGCAGTGAAAGTACGTATTGGGATGAAAAACTGTTTTTT. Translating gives CASSESTYWDEKLFF.

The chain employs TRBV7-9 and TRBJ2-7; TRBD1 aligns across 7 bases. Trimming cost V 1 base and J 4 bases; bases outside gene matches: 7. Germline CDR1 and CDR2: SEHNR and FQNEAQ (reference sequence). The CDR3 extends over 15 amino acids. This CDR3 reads CASSLEQGFGYEQYF. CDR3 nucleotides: TGTGCCAGCAGCTTAGAACAGGGGTTTGGGTACGAGCAGTACTTC.

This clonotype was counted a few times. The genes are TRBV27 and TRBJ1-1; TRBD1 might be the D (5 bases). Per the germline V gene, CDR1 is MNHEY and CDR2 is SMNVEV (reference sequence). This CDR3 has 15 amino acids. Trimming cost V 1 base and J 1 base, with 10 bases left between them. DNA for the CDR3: TGTGCCAGCAGTTTATTAGGGGTCGGGAACACTGAAGCTTTCTTT. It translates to CASSLLGVGNTEAFF.

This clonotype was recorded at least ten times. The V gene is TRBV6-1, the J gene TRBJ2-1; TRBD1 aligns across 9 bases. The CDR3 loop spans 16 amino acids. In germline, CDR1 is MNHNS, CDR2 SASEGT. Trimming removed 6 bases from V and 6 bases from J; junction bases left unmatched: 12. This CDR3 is CASSQGGTGLSNEQFF. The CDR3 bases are TGTGCCAGCAGCCAGGGGGGGACAGGGTTGAGCAATGAGCAGTTCTTC.

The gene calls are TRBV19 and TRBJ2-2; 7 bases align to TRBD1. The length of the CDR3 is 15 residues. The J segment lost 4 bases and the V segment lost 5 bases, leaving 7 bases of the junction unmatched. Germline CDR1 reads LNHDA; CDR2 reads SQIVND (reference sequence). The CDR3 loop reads CASSWVSGGTGELFF. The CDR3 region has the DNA TGTGCCAGTAGTTGGGTTTCAGGGGGCACCGGGGAGCTGTTTTTT.

The CDR3 DNA follows: TGTGCCACCGAGGGGGGTAGCTACACCTTC. It codes for CATEGGSYTF. The chain combines TRBV25-1 with TRBJ1-2; maybe TRBD1 (6 bases). Trimming cost V 10 bases and J 9 bases, with 12 bases left between them. The CDR3 spans 10 residues. From germline, CDR1 is MGHDK and CDR2 SYGVNS.

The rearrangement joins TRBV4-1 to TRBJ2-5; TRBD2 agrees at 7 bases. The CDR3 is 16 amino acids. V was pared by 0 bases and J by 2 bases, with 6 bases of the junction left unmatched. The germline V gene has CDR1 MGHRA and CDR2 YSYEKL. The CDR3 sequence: CASSQDPGGGQETQYF. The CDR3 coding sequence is TGCGCCAGCAGCCAAGATCCGGGGGGTGGGCAAGAGACCCAGTACTTC.

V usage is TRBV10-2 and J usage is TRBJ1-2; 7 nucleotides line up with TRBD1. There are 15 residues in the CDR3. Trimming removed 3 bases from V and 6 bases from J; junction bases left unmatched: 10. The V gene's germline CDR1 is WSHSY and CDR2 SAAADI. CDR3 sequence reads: CASSDPLDRIDGYTF. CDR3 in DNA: TGCGCCAGCAGTGACCCTTTGGACAGGATCGATGGCTACACCTTC.

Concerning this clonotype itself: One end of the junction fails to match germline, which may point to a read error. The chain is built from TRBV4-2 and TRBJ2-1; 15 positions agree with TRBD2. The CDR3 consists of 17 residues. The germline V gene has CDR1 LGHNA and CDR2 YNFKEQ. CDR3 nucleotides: TGTGCCAGCAGTCAGGGACTAGCGGGGGGTTCCTGCAATGAGCAGTTCTTC. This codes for CASSQGLAGGSCNEQFF.